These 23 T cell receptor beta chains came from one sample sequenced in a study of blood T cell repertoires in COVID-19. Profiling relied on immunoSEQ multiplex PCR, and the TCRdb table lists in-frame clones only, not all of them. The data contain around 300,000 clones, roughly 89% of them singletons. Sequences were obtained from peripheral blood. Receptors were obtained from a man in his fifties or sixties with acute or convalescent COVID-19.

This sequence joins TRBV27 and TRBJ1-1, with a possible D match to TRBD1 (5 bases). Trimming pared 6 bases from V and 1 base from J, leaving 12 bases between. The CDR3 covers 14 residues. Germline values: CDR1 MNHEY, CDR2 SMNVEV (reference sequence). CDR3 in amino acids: CASSEKTANTEAFF. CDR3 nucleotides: TGTGCCAGCAGCGAAAAGACAGCGAACACTGAAGCTTTCTTT.

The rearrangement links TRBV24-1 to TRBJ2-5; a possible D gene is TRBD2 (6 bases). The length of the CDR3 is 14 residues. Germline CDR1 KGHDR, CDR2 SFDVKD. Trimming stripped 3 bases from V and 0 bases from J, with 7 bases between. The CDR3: CATSDRRDQETQYF. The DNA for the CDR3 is TGTGCCACCAGTGATCGGAGGGACCAAGAGACCCAGTACTTC.

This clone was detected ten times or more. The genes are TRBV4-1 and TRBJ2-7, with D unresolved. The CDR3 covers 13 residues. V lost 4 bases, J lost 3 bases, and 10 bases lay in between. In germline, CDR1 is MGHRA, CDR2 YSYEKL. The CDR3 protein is CASSPHEDYEQYF. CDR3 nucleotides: TGCGCCAGCAGCCCGCACGAGGACTACGAGCAGTACTTC.

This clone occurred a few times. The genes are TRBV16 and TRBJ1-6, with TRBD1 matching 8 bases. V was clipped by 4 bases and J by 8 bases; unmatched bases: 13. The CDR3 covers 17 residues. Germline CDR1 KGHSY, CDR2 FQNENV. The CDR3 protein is CASSPFLQGARDSPLHF. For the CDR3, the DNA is TGTGCCAGCAGCCCTTTTTTGCAGGGGGCGCGAGATTCACCCCTCCACTTT.

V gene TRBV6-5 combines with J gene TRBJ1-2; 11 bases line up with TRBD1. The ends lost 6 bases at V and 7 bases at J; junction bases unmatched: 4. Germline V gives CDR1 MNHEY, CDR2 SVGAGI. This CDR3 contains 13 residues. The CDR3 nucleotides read TGTGCCAGCAGGGGGACAGGGGGGATTGGCTACACCTTC. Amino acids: CASRGTGGIGYTF.

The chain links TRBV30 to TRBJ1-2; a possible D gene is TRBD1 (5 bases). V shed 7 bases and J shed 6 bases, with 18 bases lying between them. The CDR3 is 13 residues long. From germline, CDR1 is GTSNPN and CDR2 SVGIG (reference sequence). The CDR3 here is CASPRRGGDGYTF. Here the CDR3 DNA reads TGTGCCTCCCCCCGACGGGGCGGGGATGGCTACACCTTC.

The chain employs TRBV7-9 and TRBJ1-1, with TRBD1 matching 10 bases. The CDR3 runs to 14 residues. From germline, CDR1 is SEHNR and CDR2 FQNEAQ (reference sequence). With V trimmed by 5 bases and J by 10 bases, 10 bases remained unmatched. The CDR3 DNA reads TGTGCCAGCAGCGAAGGACAGGGGGAGTGGGGAGCTTTCTTT. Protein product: CASSEGQGEWGAFF.

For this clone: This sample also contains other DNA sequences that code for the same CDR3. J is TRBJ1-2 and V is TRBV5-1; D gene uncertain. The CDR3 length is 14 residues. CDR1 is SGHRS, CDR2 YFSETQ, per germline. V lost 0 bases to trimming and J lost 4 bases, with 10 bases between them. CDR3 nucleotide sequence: TGCGCCAGCAGCTTGGTTGCAAGAGTCTATGGCTACACCTTC. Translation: CASSLVARVYGYTF.

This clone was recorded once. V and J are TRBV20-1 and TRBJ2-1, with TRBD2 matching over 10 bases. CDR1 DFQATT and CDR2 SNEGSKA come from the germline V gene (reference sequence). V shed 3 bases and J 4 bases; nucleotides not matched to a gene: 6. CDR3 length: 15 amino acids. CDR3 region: CSASAAGGLYNEQFF. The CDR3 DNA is TGCAGTGCTAGTGCAGCGGGGGGGCTGTACAATGAGCAGTTCTTC.

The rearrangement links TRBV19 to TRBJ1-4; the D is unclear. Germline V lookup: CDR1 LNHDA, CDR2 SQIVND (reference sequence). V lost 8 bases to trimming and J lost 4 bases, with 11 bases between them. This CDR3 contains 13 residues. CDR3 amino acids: CASRSEINEKLFF. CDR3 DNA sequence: TGTGCCAGTCGCAGCGAGATTAATGAAAAACTGTTTTTT.

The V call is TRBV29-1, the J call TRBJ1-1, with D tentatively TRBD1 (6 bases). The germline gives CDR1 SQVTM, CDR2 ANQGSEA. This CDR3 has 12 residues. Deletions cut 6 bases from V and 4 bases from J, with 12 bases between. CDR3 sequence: CSVVQGVTEAFF. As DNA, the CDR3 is TGCAGCGTCGTACAGGGAGTCACTGAAGCTTTCTTT. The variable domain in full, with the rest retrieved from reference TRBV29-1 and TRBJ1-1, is SAVISQKPSRDICQRGTSLTIQCQVDSQVTMMFWYRQQPGQSLTLIATANQGSEATYESGFVIDKFPISRPNLTFSTLTVSNMSPEDSSIYLCSVVQGVTEAFFGQGTRLTVV.

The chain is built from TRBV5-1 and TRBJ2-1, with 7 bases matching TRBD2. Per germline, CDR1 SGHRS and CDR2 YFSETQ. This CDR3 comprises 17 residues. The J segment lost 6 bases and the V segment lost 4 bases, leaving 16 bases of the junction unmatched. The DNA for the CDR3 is TGCGCCAGCAGCATTGTACTCCTAGCGGACCACAGCAATGAGCAGTTCTTC. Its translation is CASSIVLLADHSNEQFF. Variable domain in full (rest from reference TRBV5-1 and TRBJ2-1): KAGVTQTPRYLIKTRGQQVTLSCSPISGHRSVSWYQQTPGQGLQFLFEYFSETQRNKGNFPGRFSGRQFSNSRSEMNVSTLELGDSALYLCASSIVLLADHSNEQFFGPGTRLTVL.

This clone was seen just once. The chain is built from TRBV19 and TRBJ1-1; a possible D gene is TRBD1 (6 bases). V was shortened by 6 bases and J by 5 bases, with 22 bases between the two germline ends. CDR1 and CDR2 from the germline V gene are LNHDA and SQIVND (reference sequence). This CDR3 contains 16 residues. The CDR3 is CASRQLLGRGDTEAFF. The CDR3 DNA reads TGTGCCAGTAGGCAACTATTAGGCAGGGGAGATACTGAAGCTTTCTTT.

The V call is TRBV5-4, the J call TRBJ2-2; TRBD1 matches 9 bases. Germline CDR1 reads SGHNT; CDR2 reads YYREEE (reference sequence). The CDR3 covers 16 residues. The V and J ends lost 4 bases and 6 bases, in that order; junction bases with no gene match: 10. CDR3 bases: TGTGCCAGCAGCCCGAACCGACAGGGGGTTGCCGGGGAGCTGTTTTTT. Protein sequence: CASSPNRQGVAGELFF.

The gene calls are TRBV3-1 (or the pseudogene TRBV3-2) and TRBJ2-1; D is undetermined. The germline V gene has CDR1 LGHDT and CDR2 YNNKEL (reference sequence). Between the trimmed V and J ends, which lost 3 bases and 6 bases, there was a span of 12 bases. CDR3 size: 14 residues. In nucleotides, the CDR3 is TGTGCCAGCAGCCAGTTATCATCCGGCAATGAGCAGTTCTTC. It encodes CASSQLSSGNEQFF.

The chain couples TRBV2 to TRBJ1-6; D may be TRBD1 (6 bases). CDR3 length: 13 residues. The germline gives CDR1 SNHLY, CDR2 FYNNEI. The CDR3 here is CVGGQDLNSPLHF. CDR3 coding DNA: TGTGTCGGGGGGCAGGACCTTAATTCACCCCTCCACTTT.

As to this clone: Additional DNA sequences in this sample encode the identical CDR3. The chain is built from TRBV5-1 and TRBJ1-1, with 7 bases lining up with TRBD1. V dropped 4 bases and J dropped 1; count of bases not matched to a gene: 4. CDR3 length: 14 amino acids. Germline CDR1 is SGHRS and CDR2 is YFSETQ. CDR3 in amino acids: CASSLGTANTEAFF. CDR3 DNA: TGCGCCAGCAGCCTGGGGACAGCGAACACTGAAGCTTTCTTT.

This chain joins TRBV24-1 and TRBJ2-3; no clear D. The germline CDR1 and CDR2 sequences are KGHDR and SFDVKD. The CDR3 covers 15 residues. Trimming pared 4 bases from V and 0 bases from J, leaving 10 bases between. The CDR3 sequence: CATSDHYSSTDTQYF. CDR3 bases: TGTGCCACCAGTGACCATTACTCGAGCACAGATACGCAGTATTTT.

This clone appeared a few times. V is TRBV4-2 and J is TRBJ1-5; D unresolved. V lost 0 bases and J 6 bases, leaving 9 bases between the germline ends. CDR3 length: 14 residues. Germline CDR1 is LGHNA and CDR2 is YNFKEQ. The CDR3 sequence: CASSQDWGAQPQHF. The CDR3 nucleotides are TGTGCCAGCAGCCAAGATTGGGGAGCTCAGCCCCAGCATTTT.

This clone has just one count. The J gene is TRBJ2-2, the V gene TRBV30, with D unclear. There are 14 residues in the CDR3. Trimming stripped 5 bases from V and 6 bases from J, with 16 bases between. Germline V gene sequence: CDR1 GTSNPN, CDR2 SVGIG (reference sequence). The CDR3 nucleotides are TGTGCCTGGTCCTCCCCCTCACATCCCGGGGAGCTGTTTTTT. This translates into CAWSSPSHPGELFF.

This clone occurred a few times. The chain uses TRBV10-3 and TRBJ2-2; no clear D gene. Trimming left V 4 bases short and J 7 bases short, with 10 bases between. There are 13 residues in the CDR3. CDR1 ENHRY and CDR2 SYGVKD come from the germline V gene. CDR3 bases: TGTGCCATCAGTGCCATTTCGGGCGGGGAGCTGTTTTTT. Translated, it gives CAISAISGGELFF.

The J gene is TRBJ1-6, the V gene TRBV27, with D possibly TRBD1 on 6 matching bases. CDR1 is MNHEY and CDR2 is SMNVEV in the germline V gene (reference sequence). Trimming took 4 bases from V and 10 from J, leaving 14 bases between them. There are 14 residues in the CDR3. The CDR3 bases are TGTGCCAGCAGTTCGGGGGGGGCCAGCTCACCCCTCCACTTT. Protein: CASSSGGASSPLHF.

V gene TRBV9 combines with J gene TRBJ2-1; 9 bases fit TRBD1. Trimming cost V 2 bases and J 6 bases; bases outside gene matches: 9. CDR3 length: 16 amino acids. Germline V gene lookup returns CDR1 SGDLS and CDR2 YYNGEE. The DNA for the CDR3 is TGTGCCAGCAGCGTGAATGTGGGACAGGGACTCAATGAGCAGTTCTTC. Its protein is CASSVNVGQGLNEQFF.